This entry lists 23 T cell receptor beta chains sequenced from one sample in a study of shared clonotypes between healthy human individuals. The protocol was immunoSEQ multiplex PCR, while the TCRdb copy is restricted to in-frame clones and leaves out a portion. Among 2 million to 2.5 million clones listed, 93% were seen once. Material for sequencing was naive CD4+ T cells from PBMCs. This sample's subset: CD45RA+ positively selected. Receptor source: a man younger than 35 in good health. Some clones in this sample may be carry-over from other donors' samples.

The chain joins TRBV6-8 to TRBJ2-7, with TRBD2 as a possible D gene (5 bases). The germline V gene has CDR1 MNHGY and CDR2 SAAAGT. CDR3 length: 16 residues. The V end lost 6 bases, the J end lost 3 bases, and 21 bases lay between the germline ends. CDR3 nucleotide sequence: TGTGCCAGCAGACCACCTGAGGAAGGAGGTGACTACGAGCAGTACTTC. This translates into CASRPPEEGGDYEQYF.

V usage is TRBV7-6 and J usage is TRBJ1-1; D not certain. Trimming stripped 1 base from V and 1 base from J, with 4 bases between. The CDR3 extends over 13 amino acids. Germline V gene sequence: CDR1 SGHVS, CDR2 FNYEAQ. CDR3 sequence: CASSLDQNTEAFF. The CDR3, as DNA: TGTGCCAGCAGCTTAGATCAGAACACTGAAGCTTTCTTT.

V is TRBV28 and J is TRBJ1-4, with D tentatively TRBD1 (6 bases). This CDR3 has 16 amino acids. V lost 7 bases and J 0 bases, leaving 15 bases between the germline ends. Germline CDR1 reads MDHEN; CDR2 reads SYDVKM. CDR3 DNA sequence: TGTGCCAGCACTAGAGGGGGGTCTGCAACTAATGAAAAACTGTTTTTT. Translated, it gives CASTRGGSATNEKLFF.

The CDR3 here is CASSPLGQSRGPYNEQFF. The CDR3 nucleotides read TGTGCCAGCAGTCCCCTAGGCCAGAGTCGGGGCCCTTACAATGAGCAGTTCTTC. The chain carries TRBV27 and TRBJ2-1, with D perhaps given as TRBD1 or TRBD2 (5 bases each). Germline V CDR1 and CDR2: MNHEY, SMNVEV (reference sequence). CDR3 size: 18 residues. Trimming cost V 5 bases and J 4 bases, with 24 bases left between them.

V and J are TRBV19 and TRBJ2-3; no firm D call. Trimming shortened V by 5 bases and J by 3 bases, and 9 bases separated the two germline ends. Looked up from germline, CDR1 is LNHDA and CDR2 is SQIVND (reference sequence). CDR3 length: 13 amino acids. The CDR3 loop reads CASSGQSTDTQYF. The CDR3 coding sequence is TGTGCCAGTAGTGGGCAGAGTACAGATACGCAGTATTTT.

This sequence joins TRBV27 and TRBJ2-2; D not resolved. Germline V gene data show CDR1 as MNHEY and CDR2 as SMNVEV (reference sequence). The germline V and J ends were trimmed by 2 bases and 0 bases, with 4 bases remaining between them. This CDR3 spans 14 amino acids. This CDR3 reads CASSLGPNTGELFF. CDR3 DNA: TGTGCCAGCAGTTTAGGACCGAACACCGGGGAGCTGTTTTTT.

This chain connects TRBV11-2 to TRBJ1-1; a weak D match, TRBD1 (5 bases). Germline V gene lookup returns CDR1 SGHAT and CDR2 FQNNGV. This CDR3 spans 17 amino acids. V was clipped by 5 bases and J by 1 base, with 20 bases between them. DNA of the CDR3: TGTGCCAGCAGCGGCGGGGTGGGCATCGGGGCGAACACTGAAGCTTTCTTT. This translates into CASSGGVGIGANTEAFF.

This rearrangement joins TRBV19 to TRBJ2-1, with D hard to call. CDR3 length: 14 residues. The V gene's germline CDR1 is LNHDA and CDR2 SQIVND (reference sequence). With 2 bases removed from V and 5 bases from J, the gap between germline ends came to 10 bases. For the CDR3, the DNA is TGTGCCAGTAGTATATCGGCCAGCAACAATGAGCAGTTCTTC. This codes for CASSISASNNEQFF.

The V and J genes are TRBV9 and TRBJ2-2; no clear D gene. The CDR3 is 15 amino acids. V gave up 0 bases and J gave up 4 bases, with 10 bases separating them. Germline V lookup: CDR1 SGDLS, CDR2 YYNGEE. Written as DNA, the CDR3 is TGTGCCAGCAGCGTAGCGACCTCACCCACCGGGGAGCTGTTTTTT. As protein: CASSVATSPTGELFF.

The chain is built from TRBV6-1 and TRBJ1-3; tentatively, D is TRBD1 (5 bases). The germline gives CDR1 MNHNS, CDR2 SASEGT. This CDR3 comprises 15 residues. The ends were cut back, 6 bases at V and 2 bases at J, with 14 bases in the middle. This CDR3 is CASSYTGNAGNTIYF. CDR3 coding DNA: TGTGCCAGCAGCTACACAGGAAACGCTGGAAACACCATATATTTT.

The V and J genes are TRBV5-6 and TRBJ2-1; D is possibly TRBD1 or TRBD2 (7 bases each). This CDR3 comprises 18 residues. V dropped 0 bases and J dropped 2 bases, with 18 bases sitting between them. CDR1 SGHDT and CDR2 YYEEEE come from the germline V gene. This chain's CDR3 is CASSLDRGAAGTYNEQFF. The DNA for the CDR3 is TGTGCCAGCAGCTTGGACAGGGGAGCAGCGGGAACCTACAATGAGCAGTTCTTC.

The rearrangement links TRBV2 to TRBJ2-7; a weak D match, TRBD1 (6 bases). There are 14 residues in the CDR3. The V end lost 7 bases, the J end lost 6 bases, and 19 bases lay between the germline ends. Germline CDR1 reads SNHLY; CDR2 reads FYNNEI. The CDR3 sequence is CASTLEALDSEQYF. For the CDR3, the DNA is TGTGCCAGCACCCTGGAGGCCCTGGACAGCGAGCAGTACTTC.

This clone showed up just once. The V and J genes are TRBV5-1 and TRBJ2-1; 9 bases map to TRBD1. This CDR3 is 15 amino acids long. With V trimmed by 4 bases and J by 8 bases, 10 bases remained unmatched. Germline CDR1 and CDR2: SGHRS and YFSETQ. In nucleotides, the CDR3 is TGCGCCAGCAGCCCCGGACAGGGGCGGGTAGATGAGCAGTTCTTC. Protein sequence: CASSPGQGRVDEQFF.

The chain joins TRBV5-6 to TRBJ2-6; possible D gene TRBD2, 7 bases. The CDR3 length is 17 residues. V shed 4 bases and J shed 2 bases, with 16 bases lying between them. CDR1 is SGHDT and CDR2 is YYEEEE in the germline V gene. The CDR3 spells CASSVLGGGPGANVLTF. In nucleotides, the CDR3 is TGTGCCAGCAGCGTGCTGGGAGGGGGGCCTGGGGCCAACGTCCTGACTTTC.

J is TRBJ2-7 and V is TRBV6-4, with D possibly being TRBD1 (7 bases). Trimming cost V 9 bases and J 3 bases, with 15 bases left between them. The CDR3 sequence is 13 residues long. In germline, CDR1 is MRHNA, CDR2 SNTAGT. The CDR3 coding sequence is TGTGCCAGGATGCGGGACAGCTACTACGAGCAGTACTTC. Translation gives CARMRDSYYEQYF.

A single count supports this clone. The chain carries TRBV7-3 and TRBJ1-3; no clear D gene. This CDR3 has 15 residues. V was shortened by 0 bases and J by 3 bases, with 9 bases between the two germline ends. The germline V gene encodes CDR1 SGHTA and CDR2 FQGTGA. As DNA, the CDR3 is TGTGCCAGCAGCTTAACTACGGCCGGTGGAAACACCATATATTTT. Translated: CASSLTTAGGNTIYF.

This chain links TRBV7-2 with TRBJ2-7, with 7 bases that match TRBD1. Losses at the gene ends were 4 bases for V and 0 bases for J; bases not matched to a gene: 6. Germline CDR1 SGHTA, CDR2 FQGNSA. This CDR3 comprises 15 residues. The CDR3 region is CASSSGTVSSYEQYF. CDR3 DNA sequence: TGTGCCAGCAGCTCTGGGACAGTCAGCTCCTACGAGCAGTACTTC. Filled out from reference TRBV7-2 and TRBJ2-7, the complete variable domain reads GAGVSQSPSNKVTEKGKDVELRCDPISGHTALYWYRQSLGQGLEFLIYFQGNSAPDKSGLPSDRFSAERTGGSVSTLTIQRTQQEDSAVYLCASSSGTVSSYEQYFGPGTRLTVT.

This chain links TRBV7-8 with TRBJ2-3; 14 nucleotides match TRBD2. After removal of 5 bases from V and 4 bases from J, the junction contained 5 bases not matched to a gene. The CDR3 contains 16 residues. Germline V lookup: CDR1 SGHVS, CDR2 FQNEAQ. CDR3 in amino acids: CASSPTSGRDADTQYF. CDR3 in DNA: TGTGCCAGCAGCCCGACTAGCGGGAGGGATGCAGATACGCAGTATTTT.

The V gene is TRBV27, the J gene TRBJ2-6; D uncertain. Germline V gene sequence: CDR1 MNHEY, CDR2 SMNVEV (reference sequence). The CDR3 contains 16 residues. V shed 4 bases and J shed 0 bases, with 10 bases lying between them. The CDR3 nucleotides read TGTGCCAGCAGTTCGGACCTCAACTCTGGGGCCAACGTCCTGACTTTC. This encodes CASSSDLNSGANVLTF.

The chain employs TRBV6-1 and TRBJ2-6; D call uncertain. The CDR3 is made up of 16 amino acids. The ends were cut back, 4 bases at V and 4 bases at J, with 14 bases in the middle. Germline-derived CDR1 and CDR2 are MNHNS and SASEGT. CDR3 DNA sequence: TGTGCCAGCAGTGTCGACGGCCTGGGAGGGGCCAACGTCCTGACTTTC. Translated, it gives CASSVDGLGGANVLTF.

The chain links TRBV30 to TRBJ1-5, with TRBD1 matching 8 bases. V shed 2 bases, J shed 9 bases, and the junction held 12 bases outside the gene matches. Germline V gene sequence: CDR1 GTSNPN, CDR2 SVGIG (reference sequence). The length of the CDR3 is 15 residues. In DNA form, the CDR3 reads TGTGCCTGGAGTACCACGGGGCCCAGGGGGCGGCCCCAGCATTTT. This encodes CAWSTTGPRGRPQHF.

The V call is TRBV5-4, the J call TRBJ1-3; D unresolved. Germline V CDR1 and CDR2: SGHNT, YYREEE (reference sequence). The CDR3 covers 16 residues. Deletions cut 4 bases from V and 3 bases from J, with 17 bases between. DNA for the CDR3: TGTGCCAGCAGCCAGGCTTCGGGGTACGATGGAAACACCATATATTTT. This codes for CASSQASGYDGNTIYF.

V gene TRBV25-1 combines with J gene TRBJ2-7; no reliable D call. V was shortened by 4 bases and J by 0 bases, with 10 bases between the two germline ends. The germline CDR1 and CDR2 sequences are MGHDK and SYGVNS. The CDR3 is 14 residues long. The CDR3 DNA reads TGTGCCAGCAGTGGTACACTAAGCTCCTACGAGCAGTACTTC. Translated, it gives CASSGTLSSYEQYF.